Each of the 6 T cell receptor beta chains below was sequenced from the same sample in a study of CD8 T cells in ankylosing spondylitis. Points from the study as a whole: There was a TCR beta motif, made of several highly homologous variants, that appeared characteristic of ankylosing spondylitis blood.

Their target antigens are unknown. TCRdb re-derived calls from the 5' RACE reads in MiXCR, one entry per CDR3 protein. The sample has about 210,000 distinct CDR3 sequences, around 7.9% seen once; the top ten hold about 14%. Sequenced sample: blood, either unsorted or a sorted T cell fraction (not recorded which). All receptors come from a male donor with ankylosing spondylitis.

This clonotype came up many times. This rearrangement joins TRBV6-5 to TRBJ1-5; D uncertain. The V gene lost 2 bases and the J gene lost 6 bases, with 8 bases spanning the gap. Germline CDR1 is MNHEY and CDR2 is SVGAGI. This CDR3 contains 13 residues. DNA for the CDR3: TGTGCCAGCAGTTACGAAGCTAGTCAGCCCCAGCATTTT. As protein: CASSYEASQPQHF.

This clonotype was found a few times. The CDR3, as DNA: TGCGCCAGCAAGACTAGCGGGAGACTTACAGATACGCAGTATTTT. This encodes CASKTSGRLTDTQYF. The chain carries TRBV5-1 and TRBJ2-3; 12 nucleotides agree with TRBD2. The V segment lost 6 bases and the J segment 3 bases; nucleotides outside the gene matches: 5. The germline CDR1 and CDR2 sequences are SGHRS and YFSETQ. The CDR3 covers 15 residues. The variable domain in full, completed from reference TRBV5-1 and TRBJ2-3, reads KAGVTQTPRYLIKTRGQQVTLSCSPISGHRSVSWYQQTPGQGLQFLFEYFSETQRNKGNFPGRFSGRQFSNSRSEMNVSTLELGDSALYLCASKTSGRLTDTQYFGPGTRLTVL.

This clonotype was counted at least ten times. This chain joins TRBV2 and TRBJ2-1, with 11 bases aligning to TRBD2. Germline CDR1 and CDR2: SNHLY and FYNNEI. The V gene end was trimmed by 4 bases and the J gene end by 0 bases; junction bases not matched to a gene: 2. The CDR3 contains 16 residues. For the CDR3, the DNA is TGTGCCAGCAGTGTAGCGGGAGGGAGCTCCTACAATGAGCAGTTCTTC. Its protein is CASSVAGGSSYNEQFF.

This clonotype was seen a handful of times. The genes are TRBV2 and TRBJ1-2; D gene ambiguous. The CDR3 has 16 amino acids. Germline V CDR1 and CDR2: SNHLY, FYNNEI. Between the trimmed V and J ends, which lost 3 bases and 4 bases, there was a span of 18 bases. CDR3 region: CASSDGVSSSSYGYTF. The CDR3 nucleotides read TGTGCCAGCAGTGATGGTGTTAGCAGTTCTAGCTATGGCTACACCTTC.

CDR3 DNA: TGTGCCAGCAGCTCAACAGACAGGGCTAGCGAGCAGTACTTC. Amino acids: CASSSTDRASEQYF. This rearrangement joins TRBV7-8 to TRBJ2-7; 7 positions match TRBD1. CDR1 SGHVS and CDR2 FQNEAQ come from the germline V gene. J gave up 6 bases and V 4 bases, and 9 bases lay outside the gene matches. This CDR3 spans 14 amino acids.

This clonotype appeared many times. This chain connects TRBV20-1 to TRBJ2-1; 8 nucleotides align to TRBD2. Germline values: CDR1 DFQATT, CDR2 SNEGSKA (reference sequence). The trim removed 6 bases at V and 0 bases at J, leaving 19 bases unmatched. This CDR3 has 19 amino acids. The CDR3 DNA reads TGCAGTGCCACCCCATATGAGACTAGCGACCCCAGCTCCTACAATGAGCAGTTCTTC. Translation gives CSATPYETSDPSSYNEQFF.